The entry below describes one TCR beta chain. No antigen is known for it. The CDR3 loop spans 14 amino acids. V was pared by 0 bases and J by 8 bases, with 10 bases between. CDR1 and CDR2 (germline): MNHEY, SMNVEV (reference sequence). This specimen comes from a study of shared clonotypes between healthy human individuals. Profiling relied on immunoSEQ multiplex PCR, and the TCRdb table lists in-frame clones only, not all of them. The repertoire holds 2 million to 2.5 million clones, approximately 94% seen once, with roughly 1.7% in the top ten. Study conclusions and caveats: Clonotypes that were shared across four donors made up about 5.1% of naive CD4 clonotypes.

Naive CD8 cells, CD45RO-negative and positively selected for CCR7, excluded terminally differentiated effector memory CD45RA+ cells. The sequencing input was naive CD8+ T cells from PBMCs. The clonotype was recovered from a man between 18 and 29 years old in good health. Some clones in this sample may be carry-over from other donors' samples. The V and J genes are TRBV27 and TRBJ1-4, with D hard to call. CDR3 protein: CASSLSKLGEKLFF. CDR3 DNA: TGTGCCAGCAGTTTATCGAAATTGGGGGAAAAACTGTTTTTT.